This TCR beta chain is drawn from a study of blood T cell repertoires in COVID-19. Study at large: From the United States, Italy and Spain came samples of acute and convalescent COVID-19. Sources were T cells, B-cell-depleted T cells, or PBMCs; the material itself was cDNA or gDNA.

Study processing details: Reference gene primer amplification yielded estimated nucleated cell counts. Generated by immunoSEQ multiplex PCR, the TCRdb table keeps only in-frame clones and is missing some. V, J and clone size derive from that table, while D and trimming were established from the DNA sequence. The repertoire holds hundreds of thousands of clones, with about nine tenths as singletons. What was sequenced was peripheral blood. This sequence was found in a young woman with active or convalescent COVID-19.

The CDR3 nucleotides read TGTGCCAGCAGCCAAGTAGTGACAGCGGGGGGTCCCAATGAGCAGTTCTTC. It is translated as CASSQVVTAGGPNEQFF. The chain has TRBV4-2 and TRBJ2-1; 9 bases align to TRBD2. After removal of 1 base from V and 6 bases from J, the junction contained 10 bases not matched to a gene. The CDR3 totals 17 residues. In germline, CDR1 is LGHNA, CDR2 YNFKEQ.